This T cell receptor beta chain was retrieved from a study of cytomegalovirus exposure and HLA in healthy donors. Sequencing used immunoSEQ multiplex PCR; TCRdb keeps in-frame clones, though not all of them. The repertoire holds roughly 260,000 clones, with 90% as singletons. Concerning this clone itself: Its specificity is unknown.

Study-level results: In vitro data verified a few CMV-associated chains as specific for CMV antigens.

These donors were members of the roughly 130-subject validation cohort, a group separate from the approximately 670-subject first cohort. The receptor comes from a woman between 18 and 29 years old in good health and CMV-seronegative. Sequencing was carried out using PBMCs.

CDR3 sequence: CASSWRTGAGQETQYF. In DNA, the CDR3 is TGCGCCAGCAGCTGGAGGACAGGGGCGGGACAAGAGACCCAGTACTTC. V is TRBV5-1 and J is TRBJ2-5, with TRBD1 matching 9 bases. Germline V gene data show CDR1 as SGHRS and CDR2 as YFSETQ. V shed 3 bases, J shed 2 bases, and the junction held 8 bases outside the gene matches. The CDR3 has 16 amino acids.